The 2 T cell receptor beta chains presented below share a single source sample, sequenced in a study of blood T cell repertoires in COVID-19. TCRdb keeps only in-frame clones here, not all; method: immunoSEQ multiplex PCR. The sample lists around 380,000 clones; more than 75% were seen once. The material sequenced was peripheral blood. These receptors originate from a human donor with acute or convalescent COVID-19. The donor label of this sample is uncertain.

This sequence joins TRBV5-1 and TRBJ2-3; possibly TRBD2 for D (6 bases). From germline, CDR1 is SGHRS and CDR2 YFSETQ. The V end lost 2 bases, the J end lost 3 bases, and 13 bases lay between the germline ends. The CDR3 is 15 amino acids. In DNA, the CDR3 is TGCGCCAGCAGCTTAGAAACTAGCACAACAGATACGCAGTATTTT. It codes for CASSLETSTTDTQYF.

This chain connects TRBV5-4 to TRBJ1-2; 7 positions agree with TRBD1. The V and J ends lost 4 bases and 3 bases, in that order; junction bases with no gene match: 9. Germline CDR1 reads SGHNT; CDR2 reads YYREEE (reference sequence). The CDR3 has 15 residues. CDR3 DNA: TGTGCCAGCAGCCTCCGCCCCGGGACAGACTATGGCTACACCTTC. Amino acid sequence: CASSLRPGTDYGYTF.